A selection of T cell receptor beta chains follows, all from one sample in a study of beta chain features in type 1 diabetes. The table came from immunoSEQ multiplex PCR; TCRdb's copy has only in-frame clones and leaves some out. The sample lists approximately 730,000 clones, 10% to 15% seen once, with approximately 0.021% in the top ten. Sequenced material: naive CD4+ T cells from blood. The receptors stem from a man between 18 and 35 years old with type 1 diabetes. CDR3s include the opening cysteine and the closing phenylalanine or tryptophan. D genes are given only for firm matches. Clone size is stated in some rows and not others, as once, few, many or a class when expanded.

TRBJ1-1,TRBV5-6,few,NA,CASSFLGANTEAFF,TGTGCCAGCAGCTTTCTGGGGGCGAACACTGAAGCTTTCTTT
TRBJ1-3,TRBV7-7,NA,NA,CASGSQIGNTIYF,TGTGCTAGCGGATCCCAGATAGGAAACACCATATATTTT
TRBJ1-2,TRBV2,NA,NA,CASNSIGQTYGYTF,TGTGCCAGCAATTCCATAGGACAGACTTATGGCTACACCTTC
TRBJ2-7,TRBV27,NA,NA,CASRETRDGTYEQYF,TGTGCCAGCAGAGAAACGCGGGACGGGACCTACGAGCAGTACTTC
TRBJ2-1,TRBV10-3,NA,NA,CAADSNTHNEQFF,TGTGCCGCCGACAGTAACACACACAATGAGCAGTTCTTC
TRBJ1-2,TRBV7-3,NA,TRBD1,CASSLSGQASGYTF,TGTGCCAGCAGCTTGTCGGGACAGGCTTCTGGCTACACCTTC
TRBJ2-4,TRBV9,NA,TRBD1,CASSTGQGSKNIQYF,TGTGCCAGCAGCACGGGACAGGGGAGCAAAAACATTCAGTACTTC
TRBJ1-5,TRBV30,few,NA,CAWSVGTLNQPQHF,TGTGCCTGGAGCGTCGGGACTCTCAATCAGCCCCAGCATTTT
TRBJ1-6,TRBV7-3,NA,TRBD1,CASSPNSGQGSSPLHF,TGTGCCAGCAGCCCGAACTCCGGACAGGGTAGTTCACCCCTCCACTTT
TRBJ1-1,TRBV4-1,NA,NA,CASSQEDITARFEAFF,TGCGCCAGCAGCCAAGAGGATATTACAGCAAGATTTGAAGCTTTCTTT
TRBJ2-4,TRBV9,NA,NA,CASNRLKNIQYF,TGTGCCAGCAACCGTCTTAAAAACATTCAGTACTTC
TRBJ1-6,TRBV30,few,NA,CAYTEGSAHSPLHF,TGTGCCTACACCGAGGGATCGGCGCATTCACCCCTCCACTTT
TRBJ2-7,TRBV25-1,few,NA,CATSWDTSSYEQYF,TGTGCCACCTCATGGGACACTAGCTCCTACGAGCAGTACTTC
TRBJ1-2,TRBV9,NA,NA,CASSVGVGGYTF,TGTGCCAGCAGCGTAGGGGTGGGAGGCTACACCTTC
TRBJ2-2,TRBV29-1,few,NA,CSARSGGSLGTGELFF,TGCAGCGCCCGGTCGGGGGGCTCCTTGGGAACCGGGGAGCTGTTTTTT
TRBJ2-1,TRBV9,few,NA,CASSPRNLDEQFF,TGTGCCAGCAGCCCGCGAAATTTGGATGAGCAGTTCTTC
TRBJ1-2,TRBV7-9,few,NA,CASSSGETPNYGYTF,TGTGCCAGCAGCTCCGGAGAGACTCCCAACTATGGCTACACCTTC
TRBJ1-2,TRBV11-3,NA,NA,CASSLQEDYGYTF,TGTGCCAGCAGCCTACAGGAAGACTATGGCTACACCTTC
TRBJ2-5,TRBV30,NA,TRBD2,CAWSVLASGGIETQYF,TGTGCCTGGAGTGTATTGGCTAGCGGGGGGATAGAGACCCAGTACTTC
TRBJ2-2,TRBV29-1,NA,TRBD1,CTSNPPPGQGTGELFF,TGCACCTCTAACCCCCCACCGGGACAGGGCACCGGGGAGCTGTTTTTT
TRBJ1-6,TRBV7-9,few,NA,CASSLSPVPPIHPLHF,TGTGCCAGCAGCCTCTCCCCGGTACCGCCAATTCACCCCCTCCACTTT
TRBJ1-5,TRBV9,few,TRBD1,CASSATGDSNQPQHF,TGTGCCAGCAGCGCGACAGGGGATAGCAATCAGCCCCAGCATTTT
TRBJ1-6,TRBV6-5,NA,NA,CASRQGTNSPLHF,TGTGCCAGCAGACAAGGGACGAATTCACCCCTCCACTTT
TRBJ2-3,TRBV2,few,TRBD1,CASIQKGQGTDTQYF,TGTGCCAGCATTCAAAAGGGACAGGGGACAGATACGCAGTATTTT
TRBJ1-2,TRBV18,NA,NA,CASSPPAAGGDYGYTF,TGTGCCAGCTCACCCCCCGCCGCGGGGGGCGACTATGGCTACACCTTC
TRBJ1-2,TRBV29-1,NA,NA,CSVEWPAPYGYTF,TGCAGCGTTGAATGGCCAGCCCCCTATGGCTACACCTTC
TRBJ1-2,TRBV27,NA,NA,CASSWVAGDGYTF,TGTGCCAGCAGTTGGGTGGCAGGGGACGGCTACACCTTC
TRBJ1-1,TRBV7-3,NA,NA,CASSGPLNTEAFF,TGTGCCAGCAGCGGACCCTTGAACACTGAAGCTTTCTTT
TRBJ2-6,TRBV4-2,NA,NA,CASSQAGQEFSGANVLTF,TGTGCCAGCAGCCAAGCCGGACAAGAGTTCTCTGGGGCCAACGTCCTGACTTTC
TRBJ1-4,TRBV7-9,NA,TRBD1,CASSFPGQVLNEKLFF,TGTGCCAGCAGCTTCCCAGGACAGGTGCTTAATGAAAAACTGTTTTTT
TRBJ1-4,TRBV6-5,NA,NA,CASGRGGEKLFF,TGTGCCAGCGGCAGGGGAGGGGAAAAACTGTTTTTT
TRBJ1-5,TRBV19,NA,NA,CASTPLAGLQPQHF,TGTGCCAGTACTCCCCTCGCGGGGTTACAGCCCCAGCATTTT
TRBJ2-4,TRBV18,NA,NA,CASSPPNGESNIQYF,TGTGCCAGCTCACCACCGAACGGGGAATCGAACATTCAGTACTTC
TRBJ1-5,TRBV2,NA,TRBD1,CAGRQGLGQPQHF,TGTGCCGGAAGACAGGGGTTGGGTCAGCCCCAGCATTTT
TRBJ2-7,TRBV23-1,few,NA,CASLMGDKIYEQYF,TGCGCCAGCCTCATGGGGGACAAGATCTACGAGCAGTACTTC
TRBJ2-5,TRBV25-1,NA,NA,CASSPGWGAAHETQYF,TGTGCCAGCAGTCCCGGGTGGGGAGCGGCTCATGAGACCCAGTACTTC
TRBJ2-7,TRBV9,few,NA,CASSVATGLREQYF,TGTGCCAGCAGCGTAGCTACAGGCTTGAGGGAGCAGTACTTC
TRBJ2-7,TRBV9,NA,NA,CASSVAAGTYEQYF,TGTGCCAGCAGCGTAGCTGCGGGAACCTACGAGCAGTACTTC
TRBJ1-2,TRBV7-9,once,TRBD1,CASSSPGQGMGYTF,TGTGCCAGCAGCTCCCCGGGACAGGGGATGGGCTACACCTTC
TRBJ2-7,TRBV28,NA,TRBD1,CASSSYGQGPLGEQYF,TGTGCCAGCAGTTCCTATGGACAGGGCCCCCTCGGCGAGCAGTACTTC
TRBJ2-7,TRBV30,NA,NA,CAWNSQGTYEQYF,TGTGCCTGGAATAGTCAGGGGACCTACGAGCAGTACTTC
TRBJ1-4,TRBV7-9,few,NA,CASSTRGTNEKLFF,TGTGCCAGCAGCACTAGGGGTACTAATGAAAAACTGTTTTTT
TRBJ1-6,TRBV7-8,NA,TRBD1,CASSQDRVGNSPLHF,TGTGCCAGCAGCCAGGACAGGGTGGGCAATTCACCCCTCCACTTT
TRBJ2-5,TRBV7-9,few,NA,CASSPLLGLGQETQYF,TGTGCCAGCAGCCCTCTTCTGGGTCTCGGACAAGAGACCCAGTACTTC
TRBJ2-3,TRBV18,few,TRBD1,CASSPGTGGDTQYF,TGTGCCAGCTCACCGGGGACAGGGGGAGATACGCAGTATTTT
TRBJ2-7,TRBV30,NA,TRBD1,CAWNRQGDIYEQYF,TGTGCCTGGAACCGTCAGGGGGACATCTACGAGCAGTACTTC
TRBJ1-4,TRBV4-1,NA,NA,CASSHSPATNEKLFF,TGCGCCAGCAGCCACTCCCCAGCAACTAATGAAAAACTGTTTTTT
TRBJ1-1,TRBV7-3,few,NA,CASSTQGPDTEAFF,TGTGCCAGCAGCACCCAGGGGCCTGACACTGAAGCTTTCTTT